This T cell receptor beta chain was retrieved from a study of early T cells in non-severe SARS-CoV-2 infection. Study details: Sequencing of unsorted whole blood was done on bulk RNA, leaving chains unpaired. General study results and limits: The matching step, a VDJdb search, favored anti-spike CD8 responses and missed private and CD4 specificities.

This clonotype was detected a few times. Its antigen is as yet unknown. Individual cDNA molecules each received unique molecular identifiers attached to them. TCRdb analysed the 5' RACE reads with MiXCR anew, one entry per CDR3 protein. The table lists around 53,000 distinct CDR3 sequences, less than 15% of them singletons, with just over 2.5% in the top ten. Germline CDR1 reads LNHNV; CDR2 reads YYDKDF (reference sequence). V gave up 3 bases and J gave up 6 bases; unmatched junction bases: 9. The CDR3 is made up of 16 amino acids. This specimen consisted of whole blood, obtained at baseline. The TCR originated in an adult who was a healthcare worker with PCR-confirmed SARS-CoV-2 infection or an uninfected control (not recorded which). This chain connects TRBV15 to TRBJ2-7; 12 positions agree with TRBD1. The CDR3 sequence: CATSRKPGQGAGEQYF. As DNA, the CDR3 is TGTGCCACCAGCAGGAAACCGGGACAGGGGGCGGGCGAGCAGTACTTC.